Presented here are 32 T cell receptor beta chains from one specimen sequenced in a study of blood T cells in healthy people across ages. For the second PCR, which ran for roughly 6 to 12 cycles, a sample-barcoded 5' primer and a J-beta primer mix were used. TCRdb re-derived calls from the 5' RACE reads in MiXCR, one entry per CDR3 protein. The sample consists of over 1,300,000 distinct CDR3 sequences, 55% to 75% of them appearing once. The sample consisted of blood. Receptor source: a man younger than 35 in good health.

The chain uses TRBV21-1 and TRBJ2-4; the D segment call TRBD1 is taken from the table without a DNA check. The J call may be mistaken, given a closer DNA end match to TRBJ2-7. TRBV21-1 is termed a pseudogene. The CDR3 length is 13 residues. CDR3 amino acids: CASSEQGTHEQYF. The CDR3 DNA is TGTGCCAGCAGCGAACAGGGGACCCACGAGCAGTACTTC.

V is TRBV4-1 and J is TRBJ2-7, with 8 bases that match TRBD2. The CDR3 is 17 amino acids. From germline, CDR1 is MGHRA and CDR2 YSYEKL. V was pared by 1 base and J by 2 bases, with 10 bases of the junction left unmatched. Written as DNA, the CDR3 is TGCGCCAGCAGCCAAGGGCCCGGCGGGGGGCCTCCCTACGAGCAGTACTTC. Protein product: CASSQGPGGGPPYEQYF.

The chain links TRBV4-2 to TRBJ1-4; D uncertain. Germline V lookup: CDR1 LGHNA, CDR2 YNFKEQ. The CDR3 loop spans 13 amino acids. Trimming removed 0 bases from V and 4 bases from J, with 3 bases in between. CDR3 sequence reads: CASSQDSNEKLFF. The CDR3 nucleotides read TGTGCCAGCAGCCAAGACAGTAATGAAAAACTGTTTTTT.

The chain uses TRBV27 and TRBJ2-3; D is undetermined. Germline CDR1 is MNHEY and CDR2 is SMNVEV (reference sequence). Trimming stripped 1 base from V and 1 base from J, with 9 bases between. The CDR3 consists of 15 residues. The CDR3 spells CASSLLGLGTDTQYF. DNA for the CDR3: TGTGCCAGCAGTTTATTAGGGTTAGGCACAGATACGCAGTATTTT.

The V and J genes are TRBV5-1 and TRBJ2-7; the D gene is possibly TRBD1 (6 bases). The germline V gene encodes CDR1 SGHRS and CDR2 YFSETQ. The CDR3 is 17 residues long. V was shortened by 4 bases and J by 1 base, with 21 bases between the two germline ends. The CDR3 DNA reads as TGCGCCAGCAGCCTTGGAGTCACAGGGATAGGGTCCTACGAGCAGTACTTC. Translated, it gives CASSLGVTGIGSYEQYF.

The chain employs TRBV25-1 and TRBJ2-7, with TRBD1 as a possible D gene (5 bases). The germline CDR1 and CDR2 sequences are MGHDK and SYGVNS. The CDR3 has 14 residues. V gave up 11 bases and J gave up 2 bases, with 19 bases separating them. The CDR3 region is CAHPNPQGPYEQYF. The CDR3 bases are TGTGCCCATCCCAATCCCCAGGGCCCCTACGAGCAGTACTTC.

This clonotype showed up just a few times. The gene calls are TRBV29-1 and TRBJ2-1, with a weak D call TRBD1 (6 bases). The germline V gene encodes CDR1 SQVTM and CDR2 ANQGSEA. This CDR3 is built from 12 residues. Trimming removed 6 bases at V and 8 bases at J, with 14 bases between. CDR3 DNA: TGCAGCGTGGTTAAGGGGGTCGATGAGCAGTTCTTC. The encoded protein is CSVVKGVDEQFF.

The V gene is TRBV4-1, the J gene TRBJ2-7, with D possibly being TRBD1 or TRBD2 (5 bases each). Trimming removed 1 base from V and 0 bases from J, with 13 bases in between. From germline, CDR1 is MGHRA and CDR2 YSYEKL. The CDR3 consists of 16 residues. CDR3 nucleotides: TGCGCCAGCAGCCAAGTGGGGCAGGGAGACTCCTACGAGCAGTACTTC. Amino acid sequence: CASSQVGQGDSYEQYF.

J is TRBJ2-5 and V is TRBV7-9, with D unresolved. The germline V gene has CDR1 SEHNR and CDR2 FQNEAQ (reference sequence). V shed 2 bases and J shed 11 bases, with 18 bases lying between them. The CDR3 runs to 14 residues. DNA for the CDR3: TGTGCCAGCAGCTTAAACAGTCCATACAATGAGCAGTACTTC. Translated: CASSLNSPYNEQYF.

The V and J genes are TRBV12-3 or TRBV12-4 and TRBJ2-3, with 8 bases aligning to TRBD2. V was pared by 2 bases and J by 8 bases, with 9 bases of the junction left unmatched. The CDR3 is 15 residues long. CDR3 DNA sequence: TGTGCCAGCAGTTTACGCCGGGGGGGCCTTGGTACGCAGTATTTT. It translates to CASSLRRGGLGTQYF.

The J gene is TRBJ2-1, the V gene TRBV7-8; the D gene could be TRBD1 or TRBD2 (5 bases each). The CDR3 extends over 15 amino acids. Germline V gene data show CDR1 as SGHVS and CDR2 as FQNEAQ. V was pared by 6 bases and J by 9 bases, with 21 bases between. CDR3: CASRAGDVRGREQFF. The CDR3 coding sequence is TGTGCCAGCAGAGCCGGGGACGTGAGGGGTCGTGAGCAGTTCTTC.

The chain is built from TRBV12-3 or TRBV12-4 and TRBJ2-1, with a tentative D call TRBD2 (6 bases). V was clipped by 7 bases and J by 7 bases, with 23 bases between them. The CDR3 runs 16 residues. CDR3 amino acids: CASTELPGGGQNEQFF. CDR3 nucleotides: TGTGCCAGCACCGAACTTCCCGGGGGAGGCCAGAATGAGCAGTTCTTC.

V gene TRBV29-1 combines with J gene TRBJ1-1; tentatively, D is TRBD1 (5 bases). This CDR3 is 13 amino acids long. CDR1 and CDR2 (germline): SQVTM, ANQGSEA. Trimming took off 7 bases at V and 3 bases at J, with 15 bases between the two ends. CDR3 bases: TGCAGCGCGGCCCAGGGAGGGGACACTGAAGCTTTCTTT. Translated, it gives CSAAQGGDTEAFF.

The chain is built from TRBV18 and TRBJ1-4; D is uncertain. V gave up 3 bases and J gave up 4 bases, with 12 bases separating them. Germline-derived CDR1 and CDR2 are KGHSH and LQKENI. CDR3 length: 15 residues. The DNA of the CDR3 is TGTGCCAGCTCACCCGGCGGACCGAGTAATGAAAAACTGTTTTTT. It translates to CASSPGGPSNEKLFF.

The chain uses TRBV4-1 and TRBJ2-7; D is undetermined. Germline CDR1 and CDR2: MGHRA and YSYEKL. The CDR3 totals 14 residues. Trimming left V 3 bases short and J 3 bases short, with 12 bases between. This CDR3 reads CASSQPGQFYEQYF. CDR3 sequence (DNA): TGCGCCAGCAGCCAGCCCGGGCAGTTCTACGAGCAGTACTTC.

This clonotype has only a few counts. The chain joins TRBV7-2 to TRBJ2-7; D is undetermined. The CDR3 length is 13 residues. Deletions cut 5 bases from V and 2 bases from J, with 10 bases between. Germline V lookup: CDR1 SGHTA, CDR2 FQGNSA. The CDR3 loop is CASSRLRPYEQYF. The CDR3 DNA is TGTGCCAGCAGCCGTTTGAGGCCCTACGAGCAGTACTTC.

The table lists this clonotype with a count of one. This rearrangement joins TRBV6-1 to TRBJ1-1; D uncertain. V lost 7 bases and J 1 base, leaving 10 bases between the germline ends. Germline CDR1 reads MNHNS; CDR2 reads SASEGT. CDR3 length: 13 amino acids. Written as DNA, the CDR3 is TGTGCCAGCATGAGCCAGAAGAACACTGAAGCTTTCTTT. Its protein product is CASMSQKNTEAFF.

The V call is TRBV3-1, the J call TRBJ2-5; 10 nucleotides line up with TRBD2. The end of the DNA aligns better with TRBJ2-7, so the J call may be wrong. CDR3 length: 13 amino acids. Germline loops: CDR1 LGHDT, CDR2 YNNKEL (reference sequence). CDR3 sequence reads: CATQRGGSYEQYF. The DNA of the CDR3 is TGTGCCACCCAGCGGGGGGGATCCTACGAGCAGTACTTC.

This clonotype was counted between two and nine times. The genes are TRBV4-3 and TRBJ2-7; 9 bases are a match to TRBD1. Germline CDR1 LGHNA, CDR2 YSLEER. The CDR3 contains 16 residues. With 4 bases clipped from V and 2 bases from J, the junction kept 9 bases outside the gene matches. The CDR3 sequence: CASSPFLGTGTYEQYF. CDR3 nucleotides: TGCGCCAGCAGCCCCTTCCTGGGGACAGGGACCTACGAGCAGTACTTC.

This rearrangement joins TRBV6-2 or TRBV6-3 to TRBJ2-4; a weak D match, TRBD2 (6 bases). The tail of the sequence fits TRBJ2-7 better, so the J call may be wrong. The CDR3 contains 16 residues. Germline V gene sequence: CDR1 MNHEY, CDR2 SVGEGT. This chain's CDR3 is CASSFMLAWNAYEQYF. The CDR3 nucleotides are TGTGCCAGCAGTTTCATGCTAGCGTGGAATGCCTACGAGCAGTACTTC.

To note about this clonotype: An end of the junction does not agree with germline; a read error may underlie this. V gene TRBV20-1 combines with J gene TRBJ2-1, with 13 positions matching TRBD2. The germline CDR1 and CDR2 sequences are DFQATT and SNEGSKA (reference sequence). This CDR3 contains 15 residues. For the CDR3, the DNA is TGCAGTACTAGACTCGGACTAGCGGGAGTTGAGACCCAGTTCTTC. Amino acids: CSTRLGLAGVETQFF.

Note on this clonotype: One end of the junction does not line up with germline, which may come from a read error. V usage is TRBV10-3 and J usage is TRBJ2-3, with a possible D match to TRBD2 (5 bases). Germline values: CDR1 ENHRY, CDR2 SYGVKD. The CDR3 extends over 14 amino acids. Written as DNA, the CDR3 is TGCGCCATCAGACCTCTAGCAGGCGGGGATACGCAGTATTTT. Its protein is CAIRPLAGGDTQYF.

This clonotype came up once. The J gene is TRBJ2-1, the V gene TRBV11-1, with D perhaps TRBD1 (5 bases). V lost 1 base and J 0 bases, leaving 10 bases between the germline ends. The CDR3 totals 16 residues. CDR1 SGHAT and CDR2 FQDESV come from the germline V gene (reference sequence). The DNA for the CDR3 is TGTGCCAGCAGCTTAGAGGACATAAGCTCCTACAATGAGCAGTTCTTC. Protein: CASSLEDISSYNEQFF.

The chain combines TRBV7-9 with TRBJ2-1, with 9 bases lining up with TRBD2. Germline V lookup: CDR1 SEHNR, CDR2 FQNEAQ (reference sequence). The CDR3 contains 14 residues. The junction had 4 bases not matched to a gene; V was cut back by 5 bases and J by 5 bases. The CDR3: CASSPTSGHNEQFF. CDR3 DNA: TGTGCCAGCAGCCCAACTAGCGGGCACAATGAGCAGTTCTTC.

The chain couples TRBV5-1 to TRBJ2-1; D possibly corresponds to TRBD1 (6 bases). Germline CDR1 is SGHRS and CDR2 is YFSETQ. Between the trimmed V and J ends, which lost 3 bases and 3 bases, there was a span of 16 bases. This CDR3 comprises 16 residues. The CDR3 region is CASSSTGGRYYNEQFF. CDR3 in DNA: TGCGCCAGCAGCTCGACAGGCGGTCGCTACTACAATGAGCAGTTCTTC.

In this sample, this clonotype turned up once. V usage is TRBV29-1 and J usage is TRBJ2-4, with D hard to call. Germline V gene data show CDR1 as SQVTM and CDR2 as ANQGSEA. V lost 7 bases, J lost 0 bases, and 10 bases lay in between. CDR3 size: 13 residues. The CDR3: CSAVAVAKNIQYF. Here the CDR3 DNA reads TGCAGCGCTGTGGCGGTAGCCAAAAACATTCAGTACTTC. The full variable domain, rest sourced from reference TRBV29-1 and TRBJ2-4, is SAVISQKPSRDICQRGTSLTIQCQVDSQVTMMFWYRQQPGQSLTLIATANQGSEATYESGFVIDKFPISRPNLTFSTLTVSNMSPEDSSIYLCSAVAVAKNIQYFGAGTRLSVL.

The gene calls are TRBV6-2 or TRBV6-3 and TRBJ2-5; 7 bases map to TRBD2. V shed 4 bases and J 11 bases; nucleotides not matched to a gene: 16. Germline-derived CDR1 and CDR2 are MNHEY and SVGEGT. CDR3 length: 15 residues. In nucleotides, the CDR3 is TGTGCCAGCAGTTCCACATTAGCGGGTCAGGATGAGCAGTACTTC. Translating it yields CASSSTLAGQDEQYF.

A few counts support this clonotype. This chain connects TRBV6-2 or TRBV6-3 to TRBJ1-2; TRBD1 agrees at 7 bases. Germline assignment: CDR1 MNHEY and CDR2 SVGEGT. Trimming removed 7 bases from V and 4 bases from J; junction bases left unmatched: 6. CDR3 size: 13 residues. The CDR3 loop is CASTFDRVYGYTF. CDR3 DNA: TGTGCCAGCACCTTCGACAGGGTCTATGGCTACACCTTC.

This clonotype was recorded a few times. The chain has TRBV5-1 and TRBJ2-2; D not resolved. Per the germline V gene, CDR1 is SGHRS and CDR2 is YFSETQ. This CDR3 is built from 13 residues. With 0 bases removed from V and 4 bases from J, the gap between germline ends came to 4 bases. CDR3 bases: TGCGCCAGCAGCTTGGAAGTCACCGGGGAGCTGTTTTTT. It specifies CASSLEVTGELFF.

The gene calls are TRBV29-1 and TRBJ1-1, with TRBD1 as a possible D gene (6 bases). The length of the CDR3 is 11 residues. Trimming cost V 7 bases and J 7 bases, with 13 bases left between them. Germline CDR1 and CDR2: SQVTM and ANQGSEA. The CDR3 protein is CSAGQPHEAFF. The CDR3 DNA reads as TGCAGCGCTGGACAGCCTCATGAAGCTTTCTTT.

The chain carries TRBV4-1 and TRBJ1-1; perhaps TRBD1 as D (6 bases). CDR3 size: 14 residues. CDR1 is MGHRA, CDR2 YSYEKL, per germline. V lost 3 bases and J lost 4, with 12 bases in between. The CDR3 spells CASSHAAGATEAFF. The CDR3, as DNA: TGCGCCAGCAGCCACGCGGCGGGGGCCACTGAAGCTTTCTTT.

Only a few counts were recorded for this clonotype. V and J are TRBV20-1 and TRBJ2-1; 8 bases agree with TRBD2. Losses at the gene ends were 3 bases for V and 3 bases for J; bases not matched to a gene: 4. The CDR3 is 14 amino acids. Germline lookup yields CDR1 DFQATT and CDR2 SNEGSKA (reference sequence). The CDR3 loop reads CSASKRGYYNEQFF. CDR3 in DNA: TGCAGTGCTAGTAAGCGGGGGTACTACAATGAGCAGTTCTTC.